This T cell receptor beta chain originates from a study of T cells in Graves' hyperthyroidism and ophthalmopathy. Authors of the study amplified TCR beta CDR3 regions from RNA transcripts. HTBI primers were employed in a first-round RT-PCR of the TCR CDR3. TCRdb re-analysed the multiplex PCR reads in MiXCR, keeping a single row per CDR3 protein. The data show hundreds of thousands of distinct CDR3 sequences, over 15% seen once. This clonotype appeared many times. The germline gives CDR1 DFQATT, CDR2 SNEGSKA (reference sequence). J lost 4 bases, V lost 3 bases, and 5 bases had no gene match. This CDR3 contains 13 residues.

Input material: blood. This sequence joins TRBV20-1 and TRBJ2-5; 7 bases align to TRBD1. This sequence was found in a young woman with Graves' hyperthyroidism. The CDR3 DNA reads TGCAGTGCTAGCCGAGGGGGCGGAGAGACCCAGTACTTC. It codes for CSASRGGGETQYF.